This entry features one T cell receptor beta chain sequence. Its specificity is not known. The sample originates from a study of post-analysis software for immune sequencing data. Germline V gene lookup returns CDR1 SGHTA and CDR2 FQGNSA. CDR3 size: 17 residues. V was pared by 5 bases and J by 0 bases, with 10 bases of the junction left unmatched. Study outcomes and limitations: When compared against controls, multiple sclerosis patients showed significantly lower normalized Chao1 diversity. F-measure co-clustering was strong for batch-matched samples. TRBV5-6, TRBV5-1 and TRBV20-1 were among roughly five TRBV segments more frequent in patients than controls.

Libraries were made from TCR beta cDNA, and they carried unique molecular identifiers. TCRdb recomputed calls from the PCR reads with MiXCR, one row per CDR3 protein. The sample lists 600,000 to 700,000 distinct CDR3 sequences, approximately 60% occurring once. The chain carries TRBV7-2 and TRBJ1-1, with 9 bases that match TRBD1. This receptor was identified in a girl aged 2-10 years with multiple sclerosis. Sequenced material: blood. The CDR3 coding sequence is TGTGCCAGCAGCCCATTCGGGACAGGGCGATTGAACACTGAAGCTTTCTTT. Protein: CASSPFGTGRLNTEAFF. Drawing the rest from reference TRBV7-2 and TRBJ1-1, the complete variable domain is GAGVSQSPSNKVTEKGKDVELRCDPISGHTALYWYRQSLGQGLEFLIYFQGNSAPDKSGLPSDRFSAERTGGSVSTLTIQRTQQEDSAVYLCASSPFGTGRLNTEAFFGQGTRLTVV.